One sample yielded the 2 T cell receptor beta chains listed below, sequenced in a study of Ad26.COV2.S vaccination and SARS-CoV-2 variants. Using immunoSEQ multiplex PCR, the repertoire was profiled, and TCRdb retains in-frame clones only, with some absent. This table has 350,000 to 450,000 clones, 92% appearing once. The treatment is: around 19 received Ad26.COV2.S at low or high dose, single or two shots; 5 received placebo; per-sample allocation not given. Day 63 after the first vaccine or placebo injection was the time point for sampling. This material consisted of peripheral blood, taken in a trial of Ad26.COV2.S vaccine versus placebo. The receptors originated from a person between 18 and 65 years old who received the Ad26.COV2.S COVID-19 vaccine or a placebo.

The chain joins TRBV7-9 to TRBJ1-5, with D tentatively TRBD1 (6 bases). Trimming shortened V by 4 bases and J by 7 bases, and 17 bases separated the two germline ends. This CDR3 spans 15 amino acids. From germline, CDR1 is SEHNR and CDR2 FQNEAQ (reference sequence). The CDR3 reads CASSSSTGRGQPQHF. The CDR3 DNA reads TGTGCCAGCAGCTCTTCAACAGGGCGCGGCCAGCCCCAGCATTTT.

The CDR3 here is CASRLNRGSGNTIYF. The CDR3 region has the DNA TGTGCCAGCAGGCTTAACAGGGGCTCCGGAAACACCATATATTTT. The chain uses TRBV6-5 and TRBJ1-3, with 7 bases lining up with TRBD1. CDR3 size: 15 residues. The V gene's germline CDR1 is MNHEY and CDR2 SVGAGI. V dropped 6 bases and J dropped 4; count of bases not matched to a gene: 9.